This TCR beta chain emerged from a study of blood T cell repertoires in COVID-19. The wider study: Whether acute or convalescent, the COVID-19 samples came from the United States, Italy and Spain. The analysed material was cDNA or gDNA that came from T cells, B-cell-depleted T cells, or PBMCs.

CDR1 SNHLY and CDR2 FYNNEI come from the germline V gene. Trimming took 5 bases from V and 8 from J; bases not matched to a gene: 8. The CDR3 covers 16 residues. This clone was detected only once. Study processing details: Amplified reference gene primers provided the basis for estimating nucleated cell counts. The method was immunoSEQ multiplex PCR; TCRdb's version includes in-frame clones alone and lacks a portion of them. The V and J calls and clone size were taken over from that table, and D and trimming were inferred from the DNA. This table holds 94,000 or so clones, approximately 90% found once.

The rearrangement joins TRBV2 to TRBJ2-1, with TRBD2 matching over 14 bases. The sample was peripheral blood. This receptor was taken from an elderly woman with active COVID-19. DNA for the CDR3: TGTGCCAGCAGTAACGGACTAGCGGGAGGTATTGATGAGCAGTTCTTC. Its translation: CASSNGLAGGIDEQFF.